Listed below are T cell receptor beta chains from one sample, sequenced in a study of T-cell reconstitution after alpha-beta-depleted transplantation in children. One entry per CDR3 protein results from TCRdb running MiXCR on the PCR reads. The profile shows fewer than 120,000 distinct CDR3 sequences, 10% of them singletons. The sequencing here drew on PBMCs from the stem cell graft donor, taken from the stem cell graft. These receptor sequences come from a human donor who donated a stem cell graft to a child with acute lymphoblastic leukemia. The CDR3 runs from the conserved cysteine through the conserved F or W. Each record gives: clone size, D gene, J gene, V gene, CDR3 DNA, CDR3 protein. D genes are given only for firm matches. Only part of the rows carry a size: once, few, many, or a class if the clone is expanded.

clone size: few
D gene: .
J gene: TRBJ2-5
V gene: TRBV6-2/TRBV6-3
CDR3 DNA: TGTGCCAGCGGCCCGTCCCCAGAGACCCAGTACTTC
CDR3 protein: CASGPSPETQYF

clone size: many
D gene: .
J gene: TRBJ1-2
V gene: TRBV18
CDR3 DNA: TGTGCCAGCTCACCTGACACCCTTGTCTATGGCTACACCTTC
CDR3 protein: CASSPDTLVYGYTF

clone size: many
D gene: .
J gene: TRBJ1-2
V gene: TRBV19
CDR3 DNA: TGTGCCAGTAGTATAGGACAACCAGACTATGGCTACACCTTC
CDR3 protein: CASSIGQPDYGYTF

clone size: many
D gene: TRBD1
J gene: TRBJ1-1
V gene: TRBV5-1
CDR3 DNA: TGCGCCAGCAGCTTGGCCGGGACAGGGGGTGAAGCTTTCTTT
CDR3 protein: CASSLAGTGGEAFF

clone size: many
D gene: .
J gene: TRBJ1-5
V gene: TRBV29-1
CDR3 DNA: TGCAGCGTCCGGGACAACAATCAGCCCCAGCATTTT
CDR3 protein: CSVRDNNQPQHF

clone size: many
D gene: .
J gene: TRBJ1-1
V gene: TRBV20-1
CDR3 DNA: TGCAGTGCTAGAGATCGAATCTCAGCCTACACTGAAGCTTTCTTT
CDR3 protein: CSARDRISAYTEAFF

clone size: many
D gene: .
J gene: TRBJ1-5
V gene: TRBV20-1
CDR3 DNA: TGCAGTGCTAGAGATCGCATCCCCTTGGGCAATCAGCCCCAGCATTTT
CDR3 protein: CSARDRIPLGNQPQHF

clone size: many
D gene: TRBD1
J gene: TRBJ2-2
V gene: TRBV5-1
CDR3 DNA: TGCGCCAGCAGCCTACAGGGGCCGAACACCGGGGAGCTGTTTTTT
CDR3 protein: CASSLQGPNTGELFF

clone size: many
D gene: .
J gene: TRBJ1-1
V gene: TRBV20-1
CDR3 DNA: TGCAGTGTGGGGAGTGGGGGAATGGAGGGGGGCACTGAAGCTTTCTTT
CDR3 protein: CSVGSGGMEGGTEAFF

clone size: many
D gene: .
J gene: TRBJ1-2
V gene: TRBV7-2
CDR3 DNA: TGTGCCAGCAGCCCTAGGTCCGGTGCTAATTATGGCTACACCTTC
CDR3 protein: CASSPRSGANYGYTF

clone size: .
D gene: TRBD2
J gene: TRBJ2-7
V gene: TRBV20-1
CDR3 DNA: TGCAGTGCCGCGGGCCGACTAGCGGGAGCCTACGAGCAGTACTTC
CDR3 protein: CSAAGRLAGAYEQYF

clone size: many
D gene: .
J gene: TRBJ1-5
V gene: TRBV14
CDR3 DNA: TGTGCCAGCAGCCAAGTGGAAGGCCAGCCCCAGCATTTT
CDR3 protein: CASSQVEGQPQHF

clone size: few
D gene: .
J gene: TRBJ2-1
V gene: TRBV4-1
CDR3 DNA: TGCGCCAGCAGCCAAGATGGCCGGGGGAGCTCCTACAATGAGCAGTTCTTC
CDR3 protein: CASSQDGRGSSYNEQFF

clone size: .
D gene: TRBD1
J gene: TRBJ1-4
V gene: TRBV6-1
CDR3 DNA: TGTGCCAGCAGCTCGACAGGGGCGGGAGAAAAACTGTTTTTT
CDR3 protein: CASSSTGAGEKLFF

clone size: many
D gene: TRBD2
J gene: TRBJ2-3
V gene: TRBV11-2
CDR3 DNA: TGTGCCAGCAGCTTAGAGGGAGAGGGACTAGCGTGGGGGTACTACACAGATACGCAGTATTTT
CDR3 protein: CASSLEGEGLAWGYYTDTQYF

clone size: many
D gene: .
J gene: TRBJ2-1
V gene: TRBV20-1
CDR3 DNA: TGCAGTGCAGTGGCGTTCACCAGCTCCTACAATGAGCAGTTCTTC
CDR3 protein: CSAVAFTSSYNEQFF

clone size: many
D gene: TRBD1
J gene: TRBJ1-2
V gene: TRBV5-1
CDR3 DNA: TGCGCCAGCAGCTTCCGGGACAGGATTAACTATGGCTACACCTTC
CDR3 protein: CASSFRDRINYGYTF

clone size: many
D gene: .
J gene: TRBJ1-5
V gene: TRBV20-1
CDR3 DNA: TGCAGTGCCGGAGGAAGGGGAGGCGGTCAGCCCCAGCATTTT
CDR3 protein: CSAGGRGGGQPQHF

clone size: many
D gene: .
J gene: TRBJ2-3
V gene: TRBV20-1
CDR3 DNA: TGCAGTGCTAGAGGCCAGACTAGCACAGATACGCAGTATTTT
CDR3 protein: CSARGQTSTDTQYF

clone size: many
D gene: TRBD2
J gene: TRBJ2-1
V gene: TRBV7-9
CDR3 DNA: TGTGCCAGCAGCGCCGGGGGGGGTGAGCAGTTCTTC
CDR3 protein: CASSAGGGEQFF

clone size: many
D gene: .
J gene: TRBJ2-1
V gene: TRBV25-1
CDR3 DNA: TGTGCCAGCAGCACGGCAGTAGATGAGCAGTTCTTC
CDR3 protein: CASSTAVDEQFF

clone size: many
D gene: .
J gene: TRBJ2-2
V gene: TRBV7-2
CDR3 DNA: TGTGCCAGCAGCTTACAAATCGGACAGAACACCGGGGAGCTGTTTTTT
CDR3 protein: CASSLQIGQNTGELFF

clone size: many
D gene: .
J gene: TRBJ2-1
V gene: TRBV7-3
CDR3 DNA: TGTGCCAGCAGCTTAAGGGAAGGAGCAGAGCAGTTCTTC
CDR3 protein: CASSLREGAEQFF

clone size: many
D gene: TRBD1
J gene: TRBJ1-5
V gene: TRBV7-2
CDR3 DNA: TGTGCCAGCAGCCCGGGGACAGGATTGAACAATCAGCCCCAGCATTTT
CDR3 protein: CASSPGTGLNNQPQHF